Below, 10 T cell receptor beta chains from the same sample are listed, as sequenced in a study of beta chain features in type 1 diabetes. What was sequenced were expressed TCRB transcripts, since all of the isolated RNA had been reverse transcribed. This table comes from immunoSEQ multiplex PCR, and its TCRdb copy is limited to in-frame clones, with some not included. The data show hundreds of thousands of clones, with approximately 15% seen just once and 0.015% to 0.019% held by the top ten. The study's findings and limits: All four CD4+ subsets of Type 1 diabetes patients contained TCRB CDR3s that were moderately but significantly shorter.

These receptors lack a known antigen. Specimen: naive CD4+ T cells from blood. The receptors stem from a man aged 18 to 30 with type 1 diabetes.

This clone has a handful of counts. This sample also contains other DNA sequences that code for the same CDR3. In nucleotides, the CDR3 is TGTGCCAGCAGCTTAGACAGGAGCTCCTACGAGCAGTACTTC. It encodes CASSLDRSSYEQYF. The rearrangement uses TRBV7-2 and TRBJ2-7; TRBD1 might be the D (5 bases). The CDR3 covers 14 residues. With 1 base removed from V and 0 bases from J, the gap between germline ends came to 7 bases. Germline CDR1 SGHTA, CDR2 FQGNSA.

The chain carries TRBV5-1 and TRBJ2-5; 7 nucleotides line up with TRBD1. Germline-derived CDR1 and CDR2 are SGHRS and YFSETQ. The CDR3 sequence is 15 residues long. The junction had 7 bases not matched to a gene; V was cut back by 3 bases and J by 2 bases. CDR3 amino acids: CASSSYMGQQETQYF. CDR3 DNA: TGCGCCAGCAGCTCGTATATGGGACAGCAAGAGACCCAGTACTTC.

In this sample, this clone turned up a few times. V usage is TRBV18 and J usage is TRBJ1-1; TRBD1 agrees at 9 bases. Germline V gene lookup returns CDR1 KGHSH and CDR2 LQKENI. V trimming: 2 bases; J trimming: 0 bases; junction bases outside the gene matches: 4. The CDR3 is 16 amino acids. CDR3 nucleotides: TGTGCCAGCTCACCAACGGGACAGGGCCTGAACACTGAAGCTTTCTTT. Protein: CASSPTGQGLNTEAFF.

This clone was seen a few times. The sample carries other DNA sequences with the same CDR3. The chain recombines TRBV7-2 with TRBJ2-1; 7 bases agree with TRBD2. The germline CDR1 and CDR2 sequences are SGHTA and FQGNSA. After removal of 6 bases from V and 0 bases from J, the junction contained 5 bases not matched to a gene. CDR3 length: 15 amino acids. CDR3 protein: CASSSSGGSYNEQFF. The CDR3 DNA follows: TGTGCCAGCAGTTCTAGCGGAGGCTCCTACAATGAGCAGTTCTTC.

This clone has a handful of counts. The chain links TRBV2 to TRBJ2-1; maybe TRBD2 (6 bases). Looked up from germline, CDR1 is SNHLY and CDR2 is FYNNEI. Trimming shortened V by 2 bases and J by 8 bases, and 10 bases separated the two germline ends. The CDR3 is made up of 13 amino acids. Here the CDR3 DNA reads TGTGCCAGCAGTGAACAGGGCGGGGATGAGCAGTTCTTC. Protein sequence: CASSEQGGDEQFF.

This chain uses TRBV7-7 with TRBJ2-1; D possibly corresponds to TRBD1 (6 bases). CDR1 SSHAT and CDR2 FNYEAQ come from the germline V gene (reference sequence). Trimming took off 2 bases at V and 8 bases at J, with 16 bases between the two ends. This CDR3 has 15 residues. CDR3 region: CASSLLQGRNDEQFF. CDR3 in DNA: TGTGCCAGCAGCTTACTACAGGGTAGGAACGATGAGCAGTTCTTC. Complete variable domain (other parts from reference TRBV7-7 and TRBJ2-1): GAGVSQSPRYKVTKRGQDVTLRCDPISSHATLYWYQQALGQGPEFLTYFNYEAQPDKSGLPSDRFSAERPEGSISTLTIQRTEQRDSAMYRCASSLLQGRNDEQFFGPGTRLTVL.

This clone came up a few times. The rearrangement joins TRBV28 to TRBJ2-3; possible D gene TRBD1, 6 bases. Germline CDR1 reads MDHEN; CDR2 reads SYDVKM. V lost 5 bases and J 1 base, leaving 13 bases between the germline ends. The CDR3 length is 15 residues. The CDR3 nucleotides read TGTGCCAGCAGTCCCAGGGGTCTGGGCACAGATACGCAGTATTTT. Residues: CASSPRGLGTDTQYF.

This chain uses TRBV9 with TRBJ2-7; 11 bases align to TRBD2. Per germline, CDR1 SGDLS and CDR2 YYNGEE. The CDR3 runs 17 residues. Unmatched junction bases numbered 12, after V lost 4 bases and J lost 3 bases. CDR3 sequence reads: CASSNTSTGLAVYEQYF. As DNA, the CDR3 is TGTGCCAGCAGCAATACCTCAACGGGACTAGCGGTCTACGAGCAGTACTTC.

The table lists this clone with a few counts. This sequence joins TRBV7-6 and TRBJ2-1, with TRBD2 as a possible D gene (5 bases). Germline CDR1 and CDR2: SGHVS and FNYEAQ. Trimming pared 4 bases from V and 2 bases from J, leaving 15 bases between. The CDR3 is 16 residues long. DNA of the CDR3: TGTGCCAGCAGCTCTTTCTCGGGAAGAACCTACAATGAGCAGTTCTTC. This sequence encodes CASSSFSGRTYNEQFF.

This clone has just a few counts. The chain carries TRBV5-1 and TRBJ2-5, with 7 positions matching TRBD2. The CDR3 totals 15 residues. With 4 bases clipped from V and 5 bases from J, the junction kept 11 bases outside the gene matches. Germline assignment: CDR1 SGHRS and CDR2 YFSETQ. The CDR3 reads CASSPGGGGPETQYF. CDR3 in DNA: TGCGCCAGCAGCCCTGGTGGGGGAGGGCCGGAGACCCAGTACTTC.